The rows below give T cell receptor beta chains drawn from one sample of a study of blood T cell repertoires in COVID-19. The method was immunoSEQ multiplex PCR; TCRdb's version includes in-frame clones alone and lacks a portion of them. The sample holds about 310,000 clones, nearly 90% seen once. The specimen was peripheral blood. The source of these receptors is a middle-aged woman with COVID-19, enrolled during active disease. CDR3s include the opening cysteine and the closing phenylalanine or tryptophan.

v_gene,j_gene,CDR3aa
TRBV19,TRBJ1-5,CASSIAGGQGLNQPQHF
TRBV3-1/TRBV3-2,TRBJ2-5,CASRQRSGTSRFRPGETQYF
TRBV20-1,TRBJ1-1,CSASIPGQGAPGAFF
TRBV28,TRBJ1-1,CASSSAIPPPGQVFPEAFF
TRBV9,TRBJ1-6,CASRAAGDNSPLHF
TRBV6-5,TRBJ2-7,CASSSRDRLLDEQYF
TRBV19,TRBJ2-7,CASSIDLGLYYEQYF
TRBV6-5,TRBJ1-1,CASSRQGSNTEAFF
TRBV9,TRBJ2-1,CASSARREQFF
TRBV7-9,TRBJ1-2,CASSPSGREIYGYTF
TRBV7-3,TRBJ1-6,CASSLDRSANSPLHF
TRBV7-2,TRBJ1-1,CASSLVGENTEAFF